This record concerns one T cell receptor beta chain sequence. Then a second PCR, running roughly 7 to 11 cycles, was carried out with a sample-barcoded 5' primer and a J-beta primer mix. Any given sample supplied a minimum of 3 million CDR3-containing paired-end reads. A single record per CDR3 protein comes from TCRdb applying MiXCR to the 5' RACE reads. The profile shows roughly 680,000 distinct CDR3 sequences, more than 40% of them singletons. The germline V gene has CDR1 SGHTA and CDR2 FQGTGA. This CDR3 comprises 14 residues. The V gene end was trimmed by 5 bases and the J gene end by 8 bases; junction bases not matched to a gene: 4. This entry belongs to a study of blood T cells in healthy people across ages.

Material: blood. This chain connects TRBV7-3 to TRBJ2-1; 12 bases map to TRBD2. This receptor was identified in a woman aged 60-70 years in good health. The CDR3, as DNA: TGTGCCAGCAGCCGGCTAGCGGGAGGGGATGAGCAGTTCTTC. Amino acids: CASSRLAGGDEQFF.